This TCR beta chain was identified in a study of memory CD4+ T cells and cytomegalovirus serostatus. The CDR3 sequence is 15 residues long. Germline V CDR1 and CDR2: SGHNT, YYREEE (reference sequence). V dropped 0 bases and J dropped 2; count of bases not matched to a gene: 3. The sort gate was single viable CD3+CD4+CD8-CD45RO+ cells for memory CD4+ T cells. CMV serostatus came from serum IgG against pp150, pp28, p38, p52. Method: immunoSEQ multiplex PCR; TCRdb's copy keeps in-frame clones and lacks some. The sample has about 52,000 clones, about four fifths seen once. The sequenced sample was memory CD4+ T cells from blood. The chain combines TRBV5-4 with TRBJ2-7, with 9 bases aligning to TRBD2. The TCR originated in an adult in good health and CMV-seropositive. CDR3 nucleotide sequence: TGTGCCAGCAGCTTGGGGCTAGCGGGGACCTACGAGCAGTACTTC. It specifies CASSLGLAGTYEQYF. The full variable domain, completed using reference TRBV5-4 and TRBJ2-7, is ETGVTQSPTHLIKTRGQQVTLRCSSQSGHNTVSWYQQALGQGPQFIFQYYREEENGRGNFPPRFSGLQFPNYSSELNVNALELDDSALYLCASSLGLAGTYEQYFGPGTRLTVT.